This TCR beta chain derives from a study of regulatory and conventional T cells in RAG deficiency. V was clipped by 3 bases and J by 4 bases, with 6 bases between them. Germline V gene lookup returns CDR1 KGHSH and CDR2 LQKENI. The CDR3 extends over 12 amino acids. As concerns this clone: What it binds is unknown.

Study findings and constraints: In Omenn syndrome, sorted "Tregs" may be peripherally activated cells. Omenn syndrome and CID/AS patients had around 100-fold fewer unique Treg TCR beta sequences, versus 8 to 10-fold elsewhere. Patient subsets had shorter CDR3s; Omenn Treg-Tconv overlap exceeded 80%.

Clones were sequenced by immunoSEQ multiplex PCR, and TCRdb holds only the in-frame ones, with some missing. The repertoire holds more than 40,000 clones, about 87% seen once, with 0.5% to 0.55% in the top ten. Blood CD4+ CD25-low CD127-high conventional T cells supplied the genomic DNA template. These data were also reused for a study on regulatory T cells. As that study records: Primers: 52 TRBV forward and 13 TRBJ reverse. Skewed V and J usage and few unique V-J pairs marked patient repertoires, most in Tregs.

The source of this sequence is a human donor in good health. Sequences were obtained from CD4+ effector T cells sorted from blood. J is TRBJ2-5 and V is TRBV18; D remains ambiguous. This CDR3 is CASSPGRETQYF. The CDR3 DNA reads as TGTGCCAGCTCACCGGGCAGAGAGACCCAGTACTTC. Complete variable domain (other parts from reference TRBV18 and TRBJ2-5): NAGVMQNPRHLVRRRGQEARLRCSPMKGHSHVYWYRQLPEEGLKFMVYLQKENIIDESGMPKERFSAEFPKEGPSILRIQQVVRGDSAAYFCASSPGRETQYFGPGTRLLVL.